Below, 26 T cell receptor beta chains from the same sample are listed, as sequenced in a study of T cell clonotyping in hematopoietic cell transplantation. Here immunoSEQ multiplex PCR was the method, and the copy in TCRdb shows in-frame clones only, minus some. The sample consists of some 14,000 clones, under 90% of them appearing once. Source: PBMCs, taken 100 days after allogeneic stem cell transplant. These receptors were collected from a male patient aged 50 or older who had an allogeneic stem cell transplant from an unrelated donor, so T cells may come from the graft donor. Some clones in this sample may be carry-over from other donors' samples.

CDR3 sequence (DNA): TGTGCCAGCAGCTTGGCCCCGAGAGATACGCAGTATTTT. As protein: CASSLAPRDTQYF. This chain joins TRBV5-6 and TRBJ2-3; D not resolved. CDR1 SGHDT and CDR2 YYEEEE come from the germline V gene. Trimming removed 0 bases from V and 5 bases from J, with 7 bases in between. This CDR3 region has 13 residues.

V is TRBV29-1 and J is TRBJ2-1; TRBD2 agrees at 12 bases. Germline V gives CDR1 SQVTM, CDR2 ANQGSEA. Trimming cost V 7 bases and J 3 bases; bases outside gene matches: 10. This CDR3 comprises 16 residues. The CDR3 DNA reads TGCAGCGCCATAGGACTAGCGGGGAGTAACTACAATGAGCAGTTCTTC. It codes for CSAIGLAGSNYNEQFF.

V and J are TRBV28 and TRBJ2-7; TRBD2 matches at 7 bases. This CDR3 spans 14 amino acids. V gave up 6 bases and J gave up 6 bases; unmatched junction bases: 11. Germline V gene lookup returns CDR1 MDHEN and CDR2 SYDVKM. The CDR3 reads CASSLPGTMTEQYF. DNA for the CDR3: TGTGCCAGCAGCCTTCCCGGGACTATGACCGAGCAGTACTTC. The complete variable domain, with remaining parts taken from reference TRBV28 and TRBJ2-7, reads DVKVTQSSRYLVKRTGEKVFLECVQDMDHENMFWYRQDPGLGLRLIYFSYDVKMKEKGDIPEGYSVSREKKERFSLILESASTNQTSMYLCASSLPGTMTEQYFGPGTRLTVT.

The rearrangement joins TRBV5-6 to TRBJ1-1; TRBD1 aligns across 7 bases. Trimming took 3 bases from V and 4 from J; bases not matched to a gene: 6. The germline gives CDR1 SGHDT, CDR2 YYEEEE. This CDR3 has 14 amino acids. CDR3: CASSSGTASTEAFF. The CDR3 DNA sequence: TGTGCCAGCAGCTCCGGGACAGCTAGCACTGAAGCTTTCTTT.

The chain couples TRBV28 to TRBJ2-2; possibly TRBD2 for D (6 bases). Germline-derived CDR1 and CDR2 are MDHEN and SYDVKM. V shed 7 bases and J shed 7 bases, with 16 bases lying between them. The CDR3 extends over 14 amino acids. The CDR3 DNA reads TGTGCCAGCACTACTCCGGGGGAAGACGGGGAGCTGTTTTTT. This translates into CASTTPGEDGELFF.

The chain's CDR3 is CASSAFGTPTTEAFF. Here the CDR3 DNA reads TGTGCCAGCAGCGCATTCGGGACACCCACCACTGAAGCTTTCTTT. The rearrangement uses TRBV9 and TRBJ1-1; tentatively, D is TRBD1 (6 bases). Germline V gene lookup returns CDR1 SGDLS and CDR2 YYNGEE. CDR3 length: 15 amino acids. Trimming removed 3 bases from V and 4 bases from J, with 16 bases in between.

V usage is TRBV5-1 and J usage is TRBJ2-1; 7 bases fit TRBD2. Germline-derived CDR1 and CDR2 are SGHRS and YFSETQ. J gave up 6 bases and V 1 base, and 7 bases lay outside the gene matches. The CDR3 sequence is 15 residues long. CDR3 DNA sequence: TGCGCCAGCAGCTTGTTATGGGGGGAGGGCAATGAGCAGTTCTTC. Protein sequence: CASSLLWGEGNEQFF.

The V call is TRBV9, the J call TRBJ1-6; D not certain. Germline lookup yields CDR1 SGDLS and CDR2 YYNGEE. The CDR3 sequence is 14 residues long. V lost 3 bases, J lost 9 bases, and 13 bases lay in between. CDR3 amino acids: CASSARFESSPLHF. The DNA of the CDR3 is TGTGCCAGCAGCGCGAGATTCGAGAGTTCACCCCTCCACTTT.

This chain joins TRBV11-2 and TRBJ2-7; the D gene could be TRBD1 or TRBD2 (5 bases each). The CDR3 runs 13 residues. From germline, CDR1 is SGHAT and CDR2 FQNNGV. With 1 base removed from V and 6 bases from J, the gap between germline ends came to 10 bases. CDR3 amino acids: CASSLGLGVEQYF. The CDR3 DNA follows: TGTGCCAGCAGCTTAGGGTTGGGGGTCGAGCAGTACTTC. The whole variable domain, filled in from reference TRBV11-2 and TRBJ2-7, reads EAGVAQSPRYKIIEKRQSVAFWCNPISGHATLYWYQQILGQGPKLLIQFQNNGVVDDSQLPKDRFSAERLKGVDSTLKIQPAKLEDSAVYLCASSLGLGVEQYFGPGTRLTVT.

The rearrangement uses TRBV5-1 and TRBJ2-2; D possibly corresponds to TRBD1 (6 bases). Germline CDR1 reads SGHRS; CDR2 reads YFSETQ. The CDR3 is made up of 15 amino acids. Trimming cost V 6 bases and J 0 bases, with 12 bases left between them. CDR3 bases: TGCGCCAGCATTACAGGGCCCGCGAACACCGGGGAGCTGTTTTTT. Translated, it gives CASITGPANTGELFF.

V is TRBV6-6 and J is TRBJ2-5, with 7 bases aligning to TRBD1. The germline gives CDR1 MNHNY, CDR2 SVGAGI (reference sequence). V trimming: 2 bases; J trimming: 7 bases; junction bases outside the gene matches: 7. The length of the CDR3 is 14 residues. In nucleotides, the CDR3 is TGTGCCAGCAGTTACAGAGACCGACAGGGGACCCAGTACTTC. It codes for CASSYRDRQGTQYF.

V usage is TRBV7-2 and J usage is TRBJ2-7, with D perhaps TRBD1 (6 bases). Between the trimmed V and J ends, which lost 4 bases and 1 base, there was a span of 17 bases. This CDR3 has 16 residues. Looked up from germline, CDR1 is SGHTA and CDR2 is FQGNSA. CDR3 protein: CASSSPQGYRSYEQYF. In nucleotides, the CDR3 is TGTGCCAGCAGCTCACCACAGGGTTATAGATCCTACGAGCAGTACTTC.

The chain has TRBV11-2 and TRBJ1-4, with 7 bases identical to TRBD1. Germline V gives CDR1 SGHAT, CDR2 FQNNGV. V trimming: 3 bases; J trimming: 8 bases; junction bases outside the gene matches: 6. This CDR3 contains 14 residues. The CDR3 DNA sequence: TGTGCCAGCAGCTTGAGACAGGGTGTCGAAAAACTGTTTTTT. It is translated as CASSLRQGVEKLFF.

This clone was counted once. This chain joins TRBV27 and TRBJ1-1; no definite D call. Germline V gives CDR1 MNHEY, CDR2 SMNVEV (reference sequence). The germline V and J ends were trimmed by 2 bases and 7 bases, with 5 bases remaining between them. The CDR3 sequence is 11 residues long. This chain's CDR3 is CASSLGSEAFF. In DNA form, the CDR3 reads TGTGCCAGCAGTTTAGGAAGTGAAGCTTTCTTT.

The chain couples TRBV2 to TRBJ2-7, with 8 bases lining up with TRBD1. Germline loops: CDR1 SNHLY, CDR2 FYNNEI. The CDR3 runs to 14 residues. V lost 7 bases to trimming and J lost 4 bases; unmatched junction nucleotides: 9. CDR3 amino acids: CASTQGQGIYEQYF. The CDR3 DNA is TGTGCCAGCACCCAAGGACAGGGAATTTACGAGCAGTACTTC.

The chain recombines TRBV19 with TRBJ1-2; 7 nucleotides match TRBD1. The trim removed 8 bases at V and 3 bases at J, leaving 12 bases unmatched. CDR1 and CDR2 (germline): LNHDA, SQIVND (reference sequence). CDR3 size: 15 residues. In DNA form, the CDR3 reads TGTGCCAGTCGGACTAACAGGGACAGTGACTATGGCTACACCTTC. Protein product: CASRTNRDSDYGYTF. The full variable domain, with the rest looked up from reference TRBV19 and TRBJ1-2, is DGGITQSPKYLFRKEGQNVTLSCEQNLNHDAMYWYRQDPGQGLRLIYYSQIVNDFQKGDIAEGYSVSREKKESFPLTVTSAQKNPTAFYLCASRTNRDSDYGYTFGSGTRLTVV.

The chain joins TRBV5-1 to TRBJ2-7, with 14 bases matching TRBD2. Germline assignment: CDR1 SGHRS and CDR2 YFSETQ. This CDR3 is 16 amino acids long. The trim removed 3 bases at V and 4 bases at J, leaving 6 bases unmatched. Written as DNA, the CDR3 is TGCGCCAGCAGCTCCGGGACTAGCGGGAGTTTATACGAGCAGTACTTC. This translates into CASSSGTSGSLYEQYF.

CDR3 nucleotides: TGTGCCAGCAGCCCAGGTAGCGGGGCTAGAGATACGCAGTATTTT. It translates to CASSPGSGARDTQYF. The chain links TRBV5-4 to TRBJ2-3; 8 bases agree with TRBD2. V lost 4 bases, J lost 5 bases, and 9 bases stayed unmatched. The CDR3 contains 15 residues. Germline-derived CDR1 and CDR2 are SGHNT and YYREEE (reference sequence).

J is TRBJ1-1 and V is TRBV13; possibly TRBD1 for D (6 bases). Looked up from germline, CDR1 is PRHDT and CDR2 is FYEKMQ (reference sequence). V was shortened by 0 bases and J by 4 bases, with 15 bases between the two germline ends. There are 16 residues in the CDR3. The CDR3 region is CASSLGLMEGVTEAFF. The CDR3 DNA follows: TGTGCCAGCAGCTTAGGCCTCATGGAGGGGGTCACTGAAGCTTTCTTT.

The chain links TRBV9 to TRBJ2-3, with D unclear. The CDR3 is made up of 16 amino acids. The V end lost 4 bases, the J end lost 5 bases, and 20 bases lay between the germline ends. Germline values: CDR1 SGDLS, CDR2 YYNGEE. For the CDR3, the DNA is TGTGCCAGCAGCCCCGAACAGATAACTCATGGAGATACGCAGTATTTT. Translation: CASSPEQITHGDTQYF.

The chain employs TRBV19 and TRBJ1-1; D gene uncertain. The germline gives CDR1 LNHDA, CDR2 SQIVND (reference sequence). V was trimmed by 3 bases and J by 0 bases, leaving 14 bases between them. This CDR3 comprises 16 residues. The CDR3: CASSILVGSMNTEAFF. CDR3 coding DNA: TGTGCCAGTAGTATCCTTGTGGGCAGCATGAACACTGAAGCTTTCTTT.

CDR3 loop: CASSKDRGNQPQHF. In DNA form, the CDR3 reads TGTGCCAGCAGTAAGGACAGGGGGAATCAGCCCCAGCATTTT. The V and J genes are TRBV6-1 and TRBJ1-5; 10 nucleotides align to TRBD1. V shed 5 bases, J shed 4 bases, and the junction held 2 bases outside the gene matches. CDR3 length: 14 amino acids. CDR1 MNHNS and CDR2 SASEGT come from the germline V gene.

This chain links TRBV27 with TRBJ1-5; 11 nucleotides line up with TRBD1. The CDR3 covers 15 residues. The germline V gene has CDR1 MNHEY and CDR2 SMNVEV (reference sequence). With V trimmed by 4 bases and J by 6 bases, 5 bases remained unmatched. The CDR3 loop reads CASSSWTGGGQPQHF. As DNA, the CDR3 is TGTGCCAGCAGTTCGTGGACAGGGGGCGGTCAGCCCCAGCATTTT.

The rearrangement uses TRBV6-5 and TRBJ2-3; D is undetermined. The CDR3 spans 13 residues. Trimming removed 2 bases at V and 2 bases at J, with 5 bases between. Germline V CDR1 and CDR2: MNHEY, SVGAGI. The CDR3 sequence: CASSYVYTDTQYF. Here the CDR3 DNA reads TGTGCCAGCAGTTACGTCTACACAGATACGCAGTATTTT.

The chain couples TRBV11-2 to TRBJ2-1; TRBD2 matches at 11 bases. The CDR3 runs 17 residues. In germline, CDR1 is SGHAT, CDR2 FQNNGV. After removal of 2 bases from V and 6 bases from J, the junction contained 9 bases not matched to a gene. The DNA of the CDR3 is TGTGCCAGCAGCTTAACCTTAGCGGGAGGGCAAGGCAATGAGCAGTTCTTC. Residues: CASSLTLAGGQGNEQFF.

The genes are TRBV6-1 and TRBJ2-5; D is unclear. The CDR3 runs to 13 residues. Per the germline V gene, CDR1 is MNHNS and CDR2 is SASEGT. Between the trimmed V and J ends, which lost 5 bases and 0 bases, there was a span of 7 bases. Here the CDR3 reads CASSLQYQETQYF. In nucleotides, the CDR3 is TGTGCCAGCAGTCTACAGTACCAAGAGACCCAGTACTTC.